Shown below are 4 T cell receptor beta chains from a single sample sequenced in a study of blood T cell repertoires in COVID-19. Profiled with immunoSEQ multiplex PCR; TCRdb holds only in-frame clones, not every one. The data show about 280,000 clones, 70% to 90% seen once. Sample: PBMCs or T cells enriched from blood (not recorded which). The source is a woman in her 40s who had recovered from COVID-19.

The chain couples TRBV15 to TRBJ2-7; 7 bases line up with TRBD2. Per the germline V gene, CDR1 is LNHNV and CDR2 is YYDKDF (reference sequence). CDR3 length: 13 amino acids. Trimming removed 4 bases from V and 5 bases from J; junction bases left unmatched: 5. DNA for the CDR3: TGTGCCACCAGCATCCGGGACTACAACGAGCAGTACTTC. Residues: CATSIRDYNEQYF.

The CDR3 DNA sequence: TGTGCCAGCAGTGACGGACTAGCGGAATACAATGAGCAGTTCTTC. Amino acids: CASSDGLAEYNEQFF. The gene calls are TRBV6-1 and TRBJ2-1; 10 bases align to TRBD2. The germline gives CDR1 MNHNS, CDR2 SASEGT. J lost 4 bases, V lost 3 bases, and 3 bases had no gene match. This CDR3 spans 15 amino acids.

The V and J genes are TRBV5-1 and TRBJ1-2; D is uncertain. V was pared by 5 bases and J by 7 bases, with 21 bases between. Germline V gene data show CDR1 as SGHRS and CDR2 as YFSETQ. The CDR3 runs 15 residues. CDR3 bases: TGCGCCAGCAGTCCCGGAGCTATGGAAACTAGTGGCTACACCTTC. Translating it yields CASSPGAMETSGYTF.

The genes are TRBV28 and TRBJ2-7; 7 bases line up with TRBD1. V gave up 2 bases and J gave up 3 bases; unmatched junction bases: 4. CDR1 and CDR2 from the germline V gene are MDHEN and SYDVKM. This CDR3 has 14 residues. In DNA, the CDR3 is TGTGCCAGCAGTTTAATCCCAGGGGGCTACGAGCAGTACTTC. This sequence encodes CASSLIPGGYEQYF. Variable domain in full (rest from reference TRBV28 and TRBJ2-7): DVKVTQSSRYLVKRTGEKVFLECVQDMDHENMFWYRQDPGLGLRLIYFSYDVKMKEKGDIPEGYSVSREKKERFSLILESASTNQTSMYLCASSLIPGGYEQYFGPGTRLTVT.